The rows below give T cell receptor beta chains drawn from one sample of a study of T cells expressing NK-cell markers. One entry per CDR3 protein, without DNA, is what TCRdb gives after re-calling the 5' RACE reads. The sample data list approximately 550,000 distinct CDR3 sequences. The sample comprised blood T cells: a sorted CD56 or NKG2C T cell subset, CD4+ or CD8+ T cells, or bulk PBMC T cells (not recorded which). These TCRs come from a man between 18 and 29 years old in good health. Each CDR3 is given with its conserved first and last residue.

>TRBJ1-1|TRBV28
CASSWGTGGLNTEAFF
>TRBJ2-5|TRBV14
CASSQIWGHQETQYF
>TRBJ2-5|TRBV6-5
CASSYGSGVSETQYF
>TRBJ1-4|TRBV6-1
CASDEHNEKLFF
>TRBJ1-1|TRBV9
CASSSDPTGVTEAFF
>TRBJ2-3|TRBV28
CASSGQGQGLDTQYF
>TRBJ2-3|TRBV24-1
CATSDLQGRDTQYF
>TRBJ2-5|TRBV29-1
CSVGQGVPNRETQYF
>TRBJ2-7|TRBV9
CASSVDSGSGEQYF
>TRBJ2-7|TRBV6-2/TRBV6-3
CASSWTGEQYF
>TRBJ2-7|TRBV10-3
CATTRDGYEQYF
>TRBJ2-7|TRBV28
CASSPNDRTGEQYF
>TRBJ2-7|TRBV4-3
CASSQLTTGSSEQYF
>TRBJ2-7|TRBV6-2/TRBV6-3
CASSTSGMGNEQYF
>TRBJ2-5|TRBV29-1
CSVEGGTSLTYQETQYF
>TRBJ2-1|TRBV29-1
CSGAGTEEDNEQFF
>TRBJ2-1|TRBV29-1
CSVVNRGSNEQFF
>TRBJ2-2|TRBV29-1
CSVRPGLTGELFF
>TRBJ2-1|TRBV20-1
CSASPEVNEQFF
>TRBJ1-5|TRBV2
CASSEARLGVRQPQHF
>TRBJ1-6|TRBV28
CASSFGTAYSPLHF
>TRBJ2-5|TRBV7-6
CASRTRAGEGAETQYF
>TRBJ2-1|TRBV10-3
CAISVSGGPSYNEQFF
>TRBJ2-3|TRBV3-1
CASSQGSRGRLDTQYF
>TRBJ2-1|TRBV28
CASRTPRTANHEQFF
>TRBJ1-2|TRBV5-1
CASTPDRESYGYTF
>TRBJ2-3|TRBV6-1
CASFTGAGAGVPDTQYF
>TRBJ1-5|TRBV20-1
CSARVPVNNQPQHF
>TRBJ1-1|TRBV20-1
CSARSLGGGLGTEAFF
>TRBJ2-6|TRBV12-3/TRBV12-4
CASSSRTGFGANVLTF
>TRBJ2-1|TRBV29-1
CSVDSSGSSYNEQFF
>TRBJ2-5|TRBV7-2
CASSFGLAGVVAETQYF
>TRBJ2-3|TRBV4-1
CASSLGQGEVPDTQYF
>TRBJ1-3|TRBV4-2
CASSQEGTGTGNTIYF
>TRBJ2-1|TRBV21-1
CASSKLSRRTAGLQFF
>TRBJ1-2|TRBV6-1
CASSEKGGGYGYTF
>TRBJ2-2|TRBV4-1
CASSQASGRWGTGELFF
>TRBJ1-1|TRBV29-1
CSAAMGNTEAFF
>TRBJ1-5|TRBV6-6
CASRIDPRDPGNNQPQHF
>TRBJ2-3|TRBV11-2
CASRGLAGGSVAADTQYF
>TRBJ2-3|TRBV6-5
CASSYQGTGTDTQYF
>TRBJ1-1|TRBV12-3/TRBV12-4
CASSLARNWWTEAFF
>TRBJ2-2|TRBV7-8
CASSLDYTGELFF
>TRBJ2-7|TRBV6-2/TRBV6-3
CASSPKSRVLTSGGDPYEQYF
>TRBJ2-3|TRBV7-9
CASSFRAPPDTQYF
>TRBJ1-2|TRBV5-1
CASSLEVQGDYGYTF
>TRBJ1-2|TRBV6-5
CATRPIWSNYGYTF
>TRBJ2-7|TRBV20-1
CSAWTSGSGYEQYF
>TRBJ2-6|TRBV20-1
CSARALGEFGANVLTF